The 25 T cell receptor beta chains below all came from one sample that was sequenced in a study of CD4 T cells in relation to SARS-CoV-2 and coronaviruses. CD4+ T cells from unexposed donors were obtained before the COVID-19 pandemic (2011-2018). Isolation of CD4+ T cells took place after approximately 11 days in culture. These receptors have no identified antigens. Clones were read by immunoSEQ multiplex PCR, and TCRdb kept only the in-frame ones, dropping some. Of some 30,000 clones in the sample, about 75% were seen once. Sample: CD4+ T cells from PBMCs, cultured in vitro. Receptors originate from a human donor in good health.

This clone was recorded a few times. The chain carries TRBV20-1 and TRBJ1-5, with TRBD1 as a possible D gene (6 bases). From germline, CDR1 is DFQATT and CDR2 SNEGSKA (reference sequence). V lost 3 bases and J lost 5, with 20 bases in between. This CDR3 is 16 amino acids long. CDR3 in amino acids: CSASGVGTGRHQPQHF. Written as DNA, the CDR3 is TGCAGTGCTAGTGGAGTGGGCACAGGGAGGCATCAGCCCCAGCATTTT.

V is TRBV19 and J is TRBJ1-1; possibly TRBD1 for D (6 bases). The CDR3 runs to 13 residues. The V gene's germline CDR1 is LNHDA and CDR2 SQIVND (reference sequence). Trimming removed 9 bases at V and 1 base at J, with 12 bases between. The CDR3 is CASSDRPNTEAFF. CDR3 DNA: TGTGCCAGCTCGGACAGACCGAACACTGAAGCTTTCTTT.

This rearrangement joins TRBV9 to TRBJ1-5; D not certain. V was clipped by 4 bases and J by 7 bases, with 12 bases between them. The germline CDR1 and CDR2 sequences are SGDLS and YYNGEE. This CDR3 spans 13 amino acids. This CDR3 reads CASSLNGVQPQHF. CDR3 coding DNA: TGTGCCAGCAGCCTAAATGGCGTACAGCCCCAGCATTTT. The variable domain in full, with the rest retrieved from reference TRBV9 and TRBJ1-5, is DSGVTQTPKHLITATGQRVTLRCSPRSGDLSVYWYQQSLDQGLQFLIQYYNGEERAKGNILERFSAQQFPDLHSELNLSSLELGDSALYFCASSLNGVQPQHFGDGTRLSIL.

This rearrangement joins TRBV7-2 to TRBJ2-1, with TRBD2 matching over 8 bases. From germline, CDR1 is SGHTA and CDR2 FQGNSA. This CDR3 has 17 residues. The V gene end was trimmed by 7 bases and the J gene end by 8 bases; junction bases not matched to a gene: 19. The CDR3 region is CASINLRTREGQDEQFF. As DNA, the CDR3 is TGTGCCAGCATCAATCTCCGGACCCGGGAGGGCCAGGATGAGCAGTTCTTC.

Only one count was recorded for this clone. The chain recombines TRBV6-2 or TRBV6-3 with TRBJ2-3, with TRBD1 matching over 7 bases. Trimming at V came to 2 bases and at J to 0 bases, leaving 2 bases not matched to a gene. Germline V lookup: CDR1 MNHEY, CDR2 SVGEGT. The CDR3 sequence is 15 residues long. DNA of the CDR3: TGTGCCAGCAGTTACGACAGGGCTAGCACAGATACGCAGTATTTT. Translation: CASSYDRASTDTQYF.

Turning to this clone: Germline and junction disagree at one end, which may indicate a read error. The V call is TRBV27, the J call TRBJ2-4; TRBD1 might be the D (6 bases). Looked up from germline, CDR1 is MNHEY and CDR2 is SMNVEV (reference sequence). The CDR3 contains 11 residues. Here the CDR3 reads CASINGTNWDF. CDR3 bases: TGTGCCAGCATCAACGGGACAAATTGGGACTTC.

There are a few counts of this clone. The chain recombines TRBV18 with TRBJ2-2; 7 nucleotides line up with TRBD1. The CDR3 loop spans 17 amino acids. Looked up from germline, CDR1 is KGHSH and CDR2 is LQKENI. The V gene end was trimmed by 3 bases and the J gene end by 2 bases; junction bases not matched to a gene: 9. For the CDR3, the DNA is TGTGCCAGCTCACCCAACGTGCGAGGGGGCAACACCGGGGAGCTGTTTTTT. Its translation is CASSPNVRGGNTGELFF.

This clone was seen a few times. This chain joins TRBV18 and TRBJ1-1; the D is unclear. The CDR3 loop spans 12 amino acids. Germline CDR1 KGHSH, CDR2 LQKENI. With 4 bases removed from V and 8 bases from J, the gap between germline ends came to 11 bases. The CDR3 loop reads CASSQMTGEAFF. The CDR3 nucleotides are TGTGCCAGCTCACAGATGACGGGAGAAGCTTTCTTT. The full variable domain, rest sourced from reference TRBV18 and TRBJ1-1, is NAGVMQNPRHLVRRRGQEARLRCSPMKGHSHVYWYRQLPEEGLKFMVYLQKENIIDESGMPKERFSAEFPKEGPSILRIQQVVRGDSAAYFCASSQMTGEAFFGQGTRLTVV.

The chain recombines TRBV25-1 with TRBJ2-2, with 7 nucleotides matching TRBD2. The CDR3 runs to 16 residues. Germline CDR1 and CDR2: MGHDK and SYGVNS. Germline trimming cut 2 bases from V and 4 bases from J; bases unmatched to any gene: 7. The CDR3 loop reads CASSEPHASGTGELFF. The CDR3 DNA reads TGTGCCAGCAGTGAACCCCATGCTAGCGGCACCGGGGAGCTGTTTTTT.

The rearrangement links TRBV5-1 to TRBJ2-6, with 8 bases that match TRBD1. The CDR3 contains 17 residues. Germline CDR1 and CDR2: SGHRS and YFSETQ. Trimming at V came to 4 bases and at J to 0 bases, leaving 6 bases not matched to a gene. The CDR3 protein is CASSEGQVNSGANVLTF. In DNA form, the CDR3 reads TGCGCCAGCAGCGAGGGACAGGTTAACTCTGGGGCCAACGTCCTGACTTTC. The entire variable domain, with the rest obtained from reference TRBV5-1 and TRBJ2-6, is as follows: KAGVTQTPRYLIKTRGQQVTLSCSPISGHRSVSWYQQTPGQGLQFLFEYFSETQRNKGNFPGRFSGRQFSNSRSEMNVSTLELGDSALYLCASSEGQVNSGANVLTFGAGSRLTVL.

The chain is built from TRBV29-1 and TRBJ2-4; D might be TRBD1 (6 bases). The CDR3 runs to 14 residues. The germline CDR1 and CDR2 sequences are SQVTM and ANQGSEA. With 0 bases removed from V and 5 bases from J, the gap between germline ends came to 11 bases. The CDR3: CSVEDGTNQNIQYF. In nucleotides, the CDR3 is TGCAGCGTTGAAGACGGGACAAACCAAAACATTCAGTACTTC.

Within the sample, this clone is large. This sequence joins TRBV30 and TRBJ1-5, with 8 bases fitting TRBD1. The germline V gene encodes CDR1 GTSNPN and CDR2 SVGIG (reference sequence). The CDR3 extends over 18 amino acids. J lost 2 bases, V lost 8 bases, and 20 bases had no gene match. In DNA, the CDR3 is TGTGCCCGAAAGTGGGGGGAAGACAGGGGTTATCGCAATCAGCCCCAGCATTTT. As protein: CARKWGEDRGYRNQPQHF.

V gene TRBV28 combines with J gene TRBJ1-5; the D gene is possibly TRBD1 (5 bases). Trimming shortened V by 5 bases and J by 1 base, and 12 bases separated the two germline ends. The CDR3 contains 15 residues. Germline values: CDR1 MDHEN, CDR2 SYDVKM. CDR3 loop: CASSPGVGSNQPQHF. DNA of the CDR3: TGTGCCAGCAGTCCGGGGGTGGGAAGCAATCAGCCCCAGCATTTT. Combining the CDR3 with reference TRBV28 and TRBJ1-5 gives the whole variable domain DVKVTQSSRYLVKRTGEKVFLECVQDMDHENMFWYRQDPGLGLRLIYFSYDVKMKEKGDIPEGYSVSREKKERFSLILESASTNQTSMYLCASSPGVGSNQPQHFGDGTRLSIL.

The J gene is TRBJ2-2, the V gene TRBV18, with a weak D call TRBD1 (6 bases). In germline, CDR1 is KGHSH, CDR2 LQKENI. V lost 3 bases and J 8 bases, leaving 16 bases between the germline ends. The CDR3 has 15 residues. The CDR3 DNA is TGTGCCAGCTCACCTTGGGACACTCGCACTGGGGAGCTGTTTTTT. Amino acid sequence: CASSPWDTRTGELFF.

This chain connects TRBV9 to TRBJ1-6; D not certain. The CDR3 loop spans 15 amino acids. CDR1 and CDR2 (germline): SGDLS, YYNGEE. Trimming shortened V by 0 bases and J by 10 bases, and 14 bases separated the two germline ends. CDR3 nucleotide sequence: TGTGCCAGCAGCGTAGGTGTCAGTCCAGAGTCACCCCTCCACTTT. This codes for CASSVGVSPESPLHF.

This sequence joins TRBV9 and TRBJ1-3; 7 positions agree with TRBD1. CDR1 is SGDLS, CDR2 YYNGEE, per germline. V was clipped by 0 bases and J by 0 bases; unmatched bases: 12. This CDR3 has 19 amino acids. CDR3 coding DNA: TGTGCCAGCAGCGTAGCTACTGGGGCGACAGGGACCTCTGGAAACACCATATATTTT. Protein product: CASSVATGATGTSGNTIYF.

The chain carries TRBV12-3 or TRBV12-4 and TRBJ2-7; unclear D gene. Trimming stripped 6 bases from V and 4 bases from J, with 10 bases between. The CDR3 contains 12 residues. The CDR3 bases are TGTGCCAGCAGCTTTGATATTTACGAGCAGTACTTC. Protein product: CASSFDIYEQYF.

This sequence joins TRBV3-1 (or the pseudogene TRBV3-2) and TRBJ1-4; D is perhaps TRBD1 (5 bases). Trimming left V 0 bases short and J 6 bases short, with 17 bases between. This CDR3 is built from 17 residues. CDR1 LGHDT and CDR2 YNNKEL come from the germline V gene (reference sequence). Here the CDR3 DNA reads TGTGCCAGCAGCCAAGACCACCAGGGTTCAATGGATGAAAAACTGTTTTTT. Translation gives CASSQDHQGSMDEKLFF.

The V and J genes are TRBV2 and TRBJ2-5; 8 bases are shared with TRBD1. CDR1 is SNHLY, CDR2 FYNNEI, per germline. The CDR3 loop spans 14 amino acids. V gave up 3 bases and J gave up 4 bases; unmatched junction bases: 4. The CDR3 loop reads CASSDSRGRETQYF. The DNA for the CDR3 is TGTGCCAGCAGTGACAGCAGGGGGCGAGAGACCCAGTACTTC.

The chain has TRBV10-3 and TRBJ2-6; D unresolved. CDR1 and CDR2 from the germline V gene are ENHRY and SYGVKD. V shed 2 bases and J shed 0 bases, with 8 bases lying between them. The CDR3 runs 16 residues. CDR3 amino acids: CAISEPRDSGANVLTF. DNA for the CDR3: TGTGCCATCAGTGAGCCAAGGGACTCTGGGGCCAACGTCCTGACTTTC.

The chain is built from TRBV19 and TRBJ1-5, with 10 nucleotides matching TRBD1. The CDR3 covers 15 residues. J lost 2 bases, V lost 7 bases, and 5 bases had no gene match. From germline, CDR1 is LNHDA and CDR2 SQIVND (reference sequence). Written as DNA, the CDR3 is TGTGCCAGTATCGGACAGGGGGACGGCAATCAGCCCCAGCATTTT. Translating gives CASIGQGDGNQPQHF.

This rearrangement joins TRBV3-1 (or the pseudogene TRBV3-2) to TRBJ2-1, with 7 bases matching TRBD2. V shed 4 bases and J 7 bases; nucleotides not matched to a gene: 10. This CDR3 is built from 15 residues. The germline V gene encodes CDR1 LGHDT and CDR2 YNNKEL (reference sequence). The CDR3 coding sequence is TGTGCCAGCAGCCGCCCCGGCGGGGAGGGGAATGAGCAGTTCTTC. Amino acids: CASSRPGGEGNEQFF.

This clone was seen a few times. This sequence joins TRBV15 and TRBJ1-2, with 9 bases that match TRBD1. The CDR3 has 15 residues. Germline V lookup: CDR1 LNHNV, CDR2 YYDKDF (reference sequence). V lost 1 base and J lost 6; bases outside the gene matches: 6. CDR3 DNA: TGTGCCACCAGCAGAGCGGAGACAGGGGGGAATGGCTACACCTTC. This gives the protein CATSRAETGGNGYTF.

The rearrangement links TRBV19 to TRBJ2-4; maybe TRBD2 (6 bases). V was cut by 7 bases and J by 3 bases, with 16 bases left in between. Germline CDR1 is LNHDA and CDR2 is SQIVND (reference sequence). The CDR3 is 15 residues long. The CDR3: CASTDDGRIKNIQYF. In DNA, the CDR3 is TGTGCCAGTACCGATGACGGGAGAATCAAAAACATTCAGTACTTC.

The chain couples TRBV3-1 (or the pseudogene TRBV3-2) to TRBJ1-5; D not certain. Germline V gives CDR1 LGHDT, CDR2 YNNKEL (reference sequence). V was cut by 0 bases and J by 4 bases, with 10 bases left in between. This CDR3 comprises 15 residues. CDR3 DNA sequence: TGTGCCAGCAGCCAAGATAGCAGGACGAATCAGCCCCAGCATTTT. It translates to CASSQDSRTNQPQHF.